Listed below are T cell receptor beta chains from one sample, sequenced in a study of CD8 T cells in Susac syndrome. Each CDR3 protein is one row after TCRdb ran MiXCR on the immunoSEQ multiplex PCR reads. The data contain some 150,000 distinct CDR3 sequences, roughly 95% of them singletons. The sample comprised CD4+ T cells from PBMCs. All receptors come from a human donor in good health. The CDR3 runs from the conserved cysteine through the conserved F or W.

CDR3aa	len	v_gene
CASNGGKTQYF	11	TRBV19
CASSSRYGYTF	11	TRBV12-3/TRBV12-4
CASSNVAENTGELFF	15	TRBV7-6
CASSRKSAGYTDTQYF	16	TRBV9
CASSQPQGISSSTNEKLFF	19	TRBV4-1
CASSFLGLSDEQYF	14	TRBV9
CASSAGQGPGSGNTIYF	17	TRBV7-2
CAAGQGQETQYF	12	TRBV10-3
CASNFYQAWDTQYF	14	TRBV5-5
CASSLQGRSGRGPGELFF	18	TRBV27
CASSGDSTDTQYF	13	TRBV25-1
CASRVGTGGLDEQFF	15	TRBV12-3/TRBV12-4
CASSYRQGETQYF	13	TRBV6-6
CASSLEGHGYTF	12	TRBV5-1